This TCR beta chain was observed in a study of CD8+CD57+ T cells in acquired aplastic anemia. The study, taken as a whole, reports: It was found that about 31 CD8+ CDR3 sequences were shared between patients and controls. Researchers reported that CD8+ Simpson's diversity was not significantly different in patients versus controls.

This clonotype has ten or more counts. Its specificity is not known. TCR beta VDJ and CDR3 profiles were obtained from a genomic DNA template. TCRdb re-called the reads through MiXCR, storing one row per CDR3 protein. The data contain a few hundred thousand distinct CDR3 sequences, around 30% of them singletons. The patients chosen for sequencing had shown expansion of CD8+CD57+ cells (detected by flow cytometry). The enrolled patients all had severe acquired aplastic anemia. There was no therapy given to any patient before the blood sampling took place. Trimming stripped 6 bases from V and 5 bases from J, with 13 bases between. CDR3 size: 13 residues.

Sequencing used sorted CD4+, CD8+, or CD8+CD57+ T cells (not recorded which) from PBMCs. This sequence originates from a human donor with aplastic anemia. The chain combines TRBV12-3 or TRBV12-4 with TRBJ1-1; weak D call: TRBD1 (5 bases). CDR3 region: CASSREGTTEAFF. In DNA, the CDR3 is TGTGCCAGCAGCCGCGAGGGGACGACTGAAGCTTTCTTT.